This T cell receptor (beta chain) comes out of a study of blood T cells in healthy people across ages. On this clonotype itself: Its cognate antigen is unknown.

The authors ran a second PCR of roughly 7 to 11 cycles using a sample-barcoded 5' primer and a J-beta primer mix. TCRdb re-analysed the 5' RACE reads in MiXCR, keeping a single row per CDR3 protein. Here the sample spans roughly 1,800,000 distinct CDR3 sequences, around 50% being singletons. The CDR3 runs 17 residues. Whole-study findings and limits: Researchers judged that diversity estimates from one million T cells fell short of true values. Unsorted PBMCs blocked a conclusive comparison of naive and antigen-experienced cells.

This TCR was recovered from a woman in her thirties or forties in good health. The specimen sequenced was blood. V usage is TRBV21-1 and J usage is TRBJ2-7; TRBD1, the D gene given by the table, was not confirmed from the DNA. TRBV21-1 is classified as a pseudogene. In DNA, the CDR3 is TGTGCCAGCAGGGGGACCCGACAGATCCTGAGCTCCTACGAGCAGTACTTC. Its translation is CASRGTRQILSSYEQYF.